This passage covers 21 T cell receptor beta chains from one sample sequenced in a study of a mutant IDH1 vaccine in newly diagnosed glioma. Documented time point: week 35, safety follow-up. Vaccine doses each comprised 300 ug of mutant IDH1 20-mer peptide, with topical imiquimod. No antigen is known for these receptors. Libraries were prepared by immunoSEQ multiplex PCR; TCRdb keeps only in-frame clonotypes and omits some of them. The table shows 45,000 to 60,000 clones, with 88% occurring only once. This specimen consisted of PBMCs, obtained from a glioma patient whose treatment included an IDH1 peptide vaccine. These receptors all come from a middle-aged woman with glioma.

The chain combines TRBV27 with TRBJ2-3; D call uncertain. Deletions cut 0 bases from V and 6 bases from J, with 7 bases between. Germline CDR1 MNHEY, CDR2 SMNVEV (reference sequence). The CDR3 totals 13 residues. For the CDR3, the DNA is TGTGCCAGCAGTTTATCCTGGCTGGATACGCAGTATTTT. Protein sequence: CASSLSWLDTQYF.

The genes are TRBV4-1 and TRBJ2-2; D may be TRBD1 (5 bases). The germline V gene has CDR1 MGHRA and CDR2 YSYEKL. Trimming removed 0 bases from V and 6 bases from J, with 17 bases in between. The CDR3 loop spans 17 amino acids. This chain's CDR3 is CASSQDSRRRVSGELFF. The CDR3 nucleotides read TGCGCCAGCAGCCAAGATAGTCGGCGCAGGGTGTCCGGGGAGCTGTTTTTT.

The rearrangement links TRBV6-5 to TRBJ1-2, with D possibly matching TRBD1 (5 bases). The CDR3 spans 10 residues. Germline lookup yields CDR1 MNHEY and CDR2 SVGAGI. V lost 8 bases to trimming and J lost 6 bases, with 7 bases between them. Written as DNA, the CDR3 is TGTGCCAGCCGGGGGGATGGCTACACCTTC. This encodes CASRGDGYTF.

This clone was detected a few times. The V and J genes are TRBV6-1 and TRBJ1-5; a possible D gene is TRBD1 (6 bases). Trimming pared 1 base from V and 4 bases from J, leaving 17 bases between. This CDR3 contains 17 residues. Germline V gene lookup returns CDR1 MNHNS and CDR2 SASEGT. The CDR3 loop is CASSEGANVGGNQPQHF. CDR3 DNA: TGTGCCAGCAGTGAAGGTGCAAATGTAGGGGGGAATCAGCCCCAGCATTTT.

The V call is TRBV9, the J call TRBJ2-2, with D hard to call. With 1 base removed from V and 3 bases from J, the gap between germline ends came to 4 bases. The CDR3 consists of 13 residues. Germline V gene data show CDR1 as SGDLS and CDR2 as YYNGEE. CDR3 sequence reads: CASSVRDTGELFF. The CDR3 DNA follows: TGTGCCAGCAGCGTACGGGACACCGGGGAGCTGTTTTTT. The complete variable domain, with remaining parts taken from reference TRBV9 and TRBJ2-2, reads DSGVTQTPKHLITATGQRVTLRCSPRSGDLSVYWYQQSLDQGLQFLIQYYNGEERAKGNILERFSAQQFPDLHSELNLSSLELGDSALYFCASSVRDTGELFFGEGSRLTVL.

About this clone itself: One end of the junction varies from germline; a read error may be responsible. The rearrangement joins TRBV7-7 to TRBJ2-1, with D perhaps being TRBD1 or TRBD2 (5 bases each). Germline CDR1 SSHAT, CDR2 FNYEAQ (reference sequence). The CDR3 runs to 15 residues. The CDR3 reads CASSLGTSSYNEQFF. The CDR3 DNA is TGTGCTAGCAGCTTAGGGACGAGCTCCTACAATGAGCAGTTCTTC.

This clone was recorded once. This chain connects TRBV11-2 to TRBJ2-6; D is uncertain. Germline V lookup: CDR1 SGHAT, CDR2 FQNNGV. The CDR3 is made up of 15 amino acids. V was shortened by 3 bases and J by 1 base, with 7 bases between the two germline ends. The CDR3 DNA follows: TGTGCCAGCAGCTTGATAGGATCTGGGGCCAACGTCCTGACTTTC. It translates to CASSLIGSGANVLTF.

J is TRBJ2-3 and V is TRBV7-2; weak D call: TRBD2 (6 bases). The CDR3 totals 15 residues. Germline-derived CDR1 and CDR2 are SGHTA and FQGNSA. V lost 1 base, J lost 5 bases, and 13 bases lay in between. The CDR3 sequence is CASSLELARRDTQYF. The CDR3 coding sequence is TGTGCCAGCAGCTTAGAACTAGCCAGGAGAGATACGCAGTATTTT.

The CDR3 protein is CATSRDRVRTEAFF. CDR3 nucleotide sequence: TGTGCCACCAGCAGAGATCGTGTGAGGACTGAAGCTTTCTTT. The J gene is TRBJ1-1, the V gene TRBV15; D is uncertain. Germline V gives CDR1 LNHNV, CDR2 YYDKDF (reference sequence). The CDR3 loop spans 14 amino acids. Deletions cut 0 bases from V and 5 bases from J, with 10 bases between. Combining the CDR3 with reference TRBV15 and TRBJ1-1 gives the whole variable domain DAMVIQNPRYQVTQFGKPVTLSCSQTLNHNVMYWYQQKSSQAPKLLFHYYDKDFNNEADTPDNFQSRRPNTSFCFLDIRSPGLGDTAMYLCATSRDRVRTEAFFGQGTRLTVV.

The chain is built from TRBV4-1 and TRBJ1-2, with D possibly TRBD1 on 6 matching bases. Germline loops: CDR1 MGHRA, CDR2 YSYEKL. This CDR3 has 14 residues. Trimming took 0 bases from V and 7 from J, leaving 12 bases between them. CDR3 nucleotides: TGCGCCAGCAGCCAAGATCGGGGGGGCGCTGGCTACACCTTC. Translated, it gives CASSQDRGGAGYTF.

This chain joins TRBV5-1 and TRBJ1-5; D gene unclear. CDR3 length: 14 amino acids. In germline, CDR1 is SGHRS, CDR2 YFSETQ. V was clipped by 4 bases and J by 1 base, with 9 bases between them. The CDR3 DNA follows: TGCGCCAGCAGCCCGGGAAACAGCAATCAGCCCCAGCATTTT. Its protein product is CASSPGNSNQPQHF.

J is TRBJ2-3 and V is TRBV7-2; 12 bases agree with TRBD2. The J segment lost 5 bases and the V segment lost 4 bases, leaving 4 bases of the junction unmatched. The CDR3 is 15 residues long. Germline CDR1 and CDR2: SGHTA and FQGNSA. The CDR3 DNA is TGTGCCAGCAGCTCGCTAGCGGGGGGGCGAGATACGCAGTATTTT. It encodes CASSSLAGGRDTQYF.

Only a few counts were recorded for this clone. The chain uses TRBV2 and TRBJ2-7, with 10 nucleotides matching TRBD1. This CDR3 region has 13 residues. The V gene's germline CDR1 is SNHLY and CDR2 FYNNEI. The V segment lost 8 bases and the J segment 7 bases; nucleotides outside the gene matches: 8. CDR3 in DNA: TGTGCCAGCGCGACAGGGGGCGCGAGGGAGCAGTACTTC. This gives the protein CASATGGAREQYF.

The rearrangement uses TRBV27 and TRBJ1-6; D not certain. This CDR3 has 14 amino acids. Trimming took off 2 bases at V and 4 bases at J, with 6 bases between the two ends. Germline V gene data show CDR1 as MNHEY and CDR2 as SMNVEV (reference sequence). The CDR3 region has the DNA TGTGCCAGCAGTTTACGGCAGTATAATTCACCCCTCCACTTT. Translated: CASSLRQYNSPLHF.

The V call is TRBV9, the J call TRBJ1-3; D is unclear. CDR1 SGDLS and CDR2 YYNGEE come from the germline V gene. This CDR3 is 16 amino acids long. Between the trimmed V and J ends, which lost 2 bases and 3 bases, there was a span of 15 bases. The CDR3 DNA reads as TGTGCCAGCAGCGTTTCGGCCCTGGCTGGTGGAAACACCATATATTTT. This codes for CASSVSALAGGNTIYF. Supplemented by reference TRBV9 and TRBJ1-3, the full variable domain reads DSGVTQTPKHLITATGQRVTLRCSPRSGDLSVYWYQQSLDQGLQFLIQYYNGEERAKGNILERFSAQQFPDLHSELNLSSLELGDSALYFCASSVSALAGGNTIYFGEGSWLTVV.

This sequence joins TRBV30 and TRBJ2-7; a weak D match, TRBD1 (5 bases). The germline CDR1 and CDR2 sequences are GTSNPN and SVGIG (reference sequence). There are 11 residues in the CDR3. Trimming cost V 5 bases and J 6 bases, with 11 bases left between them. The CDR3 DNA reads TGTGCCTGGGACGATAGGGGCGAGCAGTACTTC. It is translated as CAWDDRGEQYF.

This chain links TRBV6-5 with TRBJ2-4; weak D call: TRBD1 (6 bases). V was shortened by 5 bases and J by 7 bases, with 12 bases between the two germline ends. The CDR3 contains 13 residues. Germline V gives CDR1 MNHEY, CDR2 SVGAGI. CDR3 nucleotide sequence: TGTGCCAGCAGTCTCCTACAGGGTAACATTCAGTACTTC. Translating gives CASSLLQGNIQYF.

This chain joins TRBV19 and TRBJ1-1; D is undetermined. The CDR3 sequence is 14 residues long. Germline loops: CDR1 LNHDA, CDR2 SQIVND (reference sequence). Trimming took off 4 bases at V and 8 bases at J, with 17 bases between the two ends. The DNA for the CDR3 is TGTGCCAGTAGTACCGGTAGAACCAATCTGGAAGCTTTCTTT. It encodes CASSTGRTNLEAFF.

The rearrangement links TRBV2 to TRBJ1-2; a weak D match, TRBD1 (6 bases). V lost 6 bases to trimming and J lost 6 bases, with 14 bases between them. This CDR3 region has 13 residues. In germline, CDR1 is SNHLY, CDR2 FYNNEI. DNA of the CDR3: TGTGCCAGCAGACCGGACAGCGAAGATGGCTACACCTTC. This gives the protein CASRPDSEDGYTF.

The chain recombines TRBV19 with TRBJ2-7; 10 bases line up with TRBD1. Germline lookup yields CDR1 LNHDA and CDR2 SQIVND (reference sequence). V lost 3 bases and J lost 2; bases outside the gene matches: 7. This CDR3 has 16 residues. As DNA, the CDR3 is TGTGCCAGTAGTATCTTGGGGACAGGGGCGACCTACGAGCAGTACTTC. Its translation is CASSILGTGATYEQYF.

This clone has only a few counts. The chain links TRBV10-3 to TRBJ1-1, with 10 nucleotides matching TRBD1. This CDR3 is 13 amino acids long. Trimming at V came to 6 bases and at J to 5 bases, leaving 3 bases not matched to a gene. Per the germline V gene, CDR1 is ENHRY and CDR2 is SYGVKD. The DNA for the CDR3 is TGTGCCATCAGAGAGGGACAGGGGACTGAAGCTTTCTTT. Its translation: CAIREGQGTEAFF.